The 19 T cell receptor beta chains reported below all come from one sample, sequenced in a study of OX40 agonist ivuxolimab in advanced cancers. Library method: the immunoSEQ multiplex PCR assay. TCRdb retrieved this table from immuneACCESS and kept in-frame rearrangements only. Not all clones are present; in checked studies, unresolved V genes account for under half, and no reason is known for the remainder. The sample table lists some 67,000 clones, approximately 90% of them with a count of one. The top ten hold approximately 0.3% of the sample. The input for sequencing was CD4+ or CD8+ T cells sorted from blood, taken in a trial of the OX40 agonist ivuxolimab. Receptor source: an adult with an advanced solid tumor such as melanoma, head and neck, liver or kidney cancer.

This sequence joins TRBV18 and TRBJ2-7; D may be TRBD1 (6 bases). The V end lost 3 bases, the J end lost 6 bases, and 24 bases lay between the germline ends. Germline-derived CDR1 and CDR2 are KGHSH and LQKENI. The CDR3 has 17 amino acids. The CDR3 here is CASSPLPGHQLDSEQYF. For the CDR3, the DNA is TGTGCCAGCTCACCGCTCCCGGGACACCAGTTAGATAGCGAGCAGTACTTC.

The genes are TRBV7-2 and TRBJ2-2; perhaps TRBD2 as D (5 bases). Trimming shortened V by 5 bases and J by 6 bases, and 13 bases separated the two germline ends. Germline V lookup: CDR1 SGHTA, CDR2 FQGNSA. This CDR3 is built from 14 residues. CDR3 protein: CASSPTRVAGELFF. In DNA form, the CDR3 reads TGTGCCAGCAGCCCTACGCGGGTGGCCGGGGAGCTGTTTTTT.

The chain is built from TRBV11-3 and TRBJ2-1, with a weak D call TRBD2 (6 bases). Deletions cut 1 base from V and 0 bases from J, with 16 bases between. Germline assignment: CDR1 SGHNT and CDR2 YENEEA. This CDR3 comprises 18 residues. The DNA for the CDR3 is TGTGCCAGCAGCTTAGGGACGGGACTTGGGAGCTCCTACAATGAGCAGTTCTTC. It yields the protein CASSLGTGLGSSYNEQFF.

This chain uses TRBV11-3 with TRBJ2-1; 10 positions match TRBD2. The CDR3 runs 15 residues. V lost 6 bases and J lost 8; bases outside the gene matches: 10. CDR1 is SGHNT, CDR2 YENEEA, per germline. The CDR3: CASSPTSGIVYEQFF. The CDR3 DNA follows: TGTGCCAGCAGTCCTACTAGCGGGATAGTCTATGAGCAGTTCTTC.

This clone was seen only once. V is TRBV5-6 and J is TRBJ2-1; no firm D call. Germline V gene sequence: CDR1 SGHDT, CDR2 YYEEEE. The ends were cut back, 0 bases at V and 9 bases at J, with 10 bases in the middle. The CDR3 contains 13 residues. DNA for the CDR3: TGTGCCAGCAGCTTGGCCATCCCAGGTGAGCAGTTCTTC. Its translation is CASSLAIPGEQFF. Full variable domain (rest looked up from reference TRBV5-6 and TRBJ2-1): DAGVTQSPTHLIKTRGQQVTLRCSPKSGHDTVSWYQQALGQGPQFIFQYYEEEERQRGNFPDRFSGHQFPNYSSELNVNALLLGDSALYLCASSLAIPGEQFFGPGTRLTVL.

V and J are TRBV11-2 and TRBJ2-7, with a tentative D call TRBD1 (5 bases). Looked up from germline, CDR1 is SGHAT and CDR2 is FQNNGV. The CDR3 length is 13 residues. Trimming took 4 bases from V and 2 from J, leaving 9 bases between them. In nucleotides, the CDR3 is TGTGCCAGCAGCTGGGGCAGAGCCTACGAGCAGTACTTC. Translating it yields CASSWGRAYEQYF.

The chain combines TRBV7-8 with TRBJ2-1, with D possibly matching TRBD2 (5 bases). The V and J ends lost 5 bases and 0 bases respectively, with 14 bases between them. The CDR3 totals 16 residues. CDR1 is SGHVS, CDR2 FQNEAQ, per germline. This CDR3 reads CASSLRTFSSYNEQFF. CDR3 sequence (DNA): TGTGCCAGCAGCCTCCGGACTTTTAGCTCCTACAATGAGCAGTTCTTC.

The DNA of the CDR3 is TGTGCCAGCAGCTTAGGGGAAATCTCTGGAAACACCATATATTTT. The encoded protein is CASSLGEISGNTIYF. The gene calls are TRBV11-2 and TRBJ1-3; D not certain. CDR3 length: 15 amino acids. Trimming removed 1 base from V and 0 bases from J, with 7 bases in between. Germline V gene lookup returns CDR1 SGHAT and CDR2 FQNNGV.

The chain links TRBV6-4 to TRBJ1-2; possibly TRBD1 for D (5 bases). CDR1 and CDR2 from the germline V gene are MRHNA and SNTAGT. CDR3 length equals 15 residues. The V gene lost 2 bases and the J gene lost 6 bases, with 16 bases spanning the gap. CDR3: CASSDGVAGFDGYTF. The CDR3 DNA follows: TGTGCCAGCAGTGACGGGGTAGCAGGGTTCGATGGCTACACCTTC.

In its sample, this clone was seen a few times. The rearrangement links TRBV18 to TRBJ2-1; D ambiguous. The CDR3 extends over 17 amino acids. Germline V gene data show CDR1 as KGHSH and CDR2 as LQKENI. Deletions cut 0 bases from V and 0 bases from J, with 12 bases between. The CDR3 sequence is CASSPPGSVSSYNEQFF. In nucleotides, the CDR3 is TGTGCCAGCTCACCACCGGGATCCGTTAGCTCCTACAATGAGCAGTTCTTC.

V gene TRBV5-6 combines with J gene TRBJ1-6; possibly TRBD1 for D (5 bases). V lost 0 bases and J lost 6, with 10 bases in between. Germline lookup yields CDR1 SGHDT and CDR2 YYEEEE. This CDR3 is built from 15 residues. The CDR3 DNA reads TGTGCCAGCAGCTTGGAGCCAGGGCCTAATTCACCCCTCCACTTT. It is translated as CASSLEPGPNSPLHF. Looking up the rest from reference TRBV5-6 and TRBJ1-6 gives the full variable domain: DAGVTQSPTHLIKTRGQQVTLRCSPKSGHDTVSWYQQALGQGPQFIFQYYEEEERQRGNFPDRFSGHQFPNYSSELNVNALLLGDSALYLCASSLEPGPNSPLHFGNGTRLTVT.

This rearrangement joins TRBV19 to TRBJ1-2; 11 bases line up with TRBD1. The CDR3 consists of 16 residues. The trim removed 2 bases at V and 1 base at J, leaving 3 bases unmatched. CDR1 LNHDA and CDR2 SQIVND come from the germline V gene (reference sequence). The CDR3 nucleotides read TGTGCCAGTAGTATAACCGGGACAGGGGGTAACTATGGCTACACCTTC. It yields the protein CASSITGTGGNYGYTF.

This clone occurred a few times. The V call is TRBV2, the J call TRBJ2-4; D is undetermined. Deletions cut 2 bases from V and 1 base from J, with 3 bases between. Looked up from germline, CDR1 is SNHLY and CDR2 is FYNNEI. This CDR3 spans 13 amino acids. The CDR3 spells CASSEYAKNIQYF. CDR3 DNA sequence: TGTGCCAGCAGTGAATATGCCAAAAACATTCAGTACTTC.

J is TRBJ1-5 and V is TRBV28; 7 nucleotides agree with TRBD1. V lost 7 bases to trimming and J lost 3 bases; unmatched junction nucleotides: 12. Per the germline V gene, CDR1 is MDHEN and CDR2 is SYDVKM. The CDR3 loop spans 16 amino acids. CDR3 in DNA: TGTGCCAGCAATTACCGGGACAGAACGGCCAATCAGCCCCAGCATTTT. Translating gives CASNYRDRTANQPQHF.

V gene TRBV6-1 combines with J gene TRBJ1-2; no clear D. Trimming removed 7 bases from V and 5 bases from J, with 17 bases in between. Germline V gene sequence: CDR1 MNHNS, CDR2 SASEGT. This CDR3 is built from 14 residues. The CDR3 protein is CASKFEAAAYGYTF. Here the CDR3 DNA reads TGTGCCAGCAAGTTTGAGGCGGCGGCTTATGGCTACACCTTC.

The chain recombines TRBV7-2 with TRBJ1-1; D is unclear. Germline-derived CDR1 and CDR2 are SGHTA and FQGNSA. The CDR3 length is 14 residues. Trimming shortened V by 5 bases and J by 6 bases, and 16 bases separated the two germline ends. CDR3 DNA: TGTGCCAGCAGCCCCGCTTACGGTCGTGCTGAAGCTTTCTTT. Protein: CASSPAYGRAEAFF.

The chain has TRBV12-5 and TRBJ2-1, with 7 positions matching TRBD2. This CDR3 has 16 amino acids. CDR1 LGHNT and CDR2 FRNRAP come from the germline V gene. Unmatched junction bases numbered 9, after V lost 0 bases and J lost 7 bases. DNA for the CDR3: TGTGCTAGTGGTTTGGTATTCGGGGGGAATCTGAATGAGCAGTTCTTC. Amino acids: CASGLVFGGNLNEQFF. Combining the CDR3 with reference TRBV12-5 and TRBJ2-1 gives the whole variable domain DARVTQTPRHKVTEMGQEVTMRCQPILGHNTVFWYRQTMMQGLELLAYFRNRAPLDDSGMPKDRFSAEMPDATLATLKIQPSEPRDSAVYFCASGLVFGGNLNEQFFGPGTRLTVL.

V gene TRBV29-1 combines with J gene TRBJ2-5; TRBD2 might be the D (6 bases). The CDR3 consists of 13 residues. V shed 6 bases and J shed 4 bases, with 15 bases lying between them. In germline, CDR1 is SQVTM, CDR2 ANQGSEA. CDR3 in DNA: TGCAGCGTAAGACTAGGAGGCACAGAGACCCAGTACTTC. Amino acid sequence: CSVRLGGTETQYF.

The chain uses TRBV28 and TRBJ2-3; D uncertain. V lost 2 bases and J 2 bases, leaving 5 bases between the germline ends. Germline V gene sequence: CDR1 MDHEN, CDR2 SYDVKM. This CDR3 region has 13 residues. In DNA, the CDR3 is TGTGCCAGCAGTTTAGCGAACACAGATACGCAGTATTTT. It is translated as CASSLANTDTQYF.